The 13 T cell receptor beta chains presented below share a single source sample, sequenced in a study of blood T cell repertoires in COVID-19. Some clones are missing from TCRdb's copy, which holds only in-frame ones; the method was immunoSEQ multiplex PCR. The sample has a few hundred thousand clones; less than 90% are singletons. The source material was peripheral blood. The receptors were gathered from a man aged 60 to 75 with acute or convalescent COVID-19.

V and J are TRBV28 and TRBJ2-7; D is possibly TRBD1 (6 bases). Trimming took 5 bases from V and 3 from J, leaving 17 bases between them. Germline values: CDR1 MDHEN, CDR2 SYDVKM. The CDR3 has 15 amino acids. The chain's CDR3 is CASSPPGQSSYEQYF. CDR3 DNA: TGTGCCAGCAGTCCGCCCGGACAGTCCAGCTACGAGCAGTACTTC.

V and J are TRBV9 and TRBJ1-3, with unresolved D. Germline CDR1 SGDLS, CDR2 YYNGEE. V lost 0 bases, J lost 2 bases, and 6 bases lay in between. The CDR3 has 14 amino acids. As DNA, the CDR3 is TGTGCCAGCAGCGTAGACAGCACTGGAAACACCATATATTTT. This codes for CASSVDSTGNTIYF. Together with reference TRBV9 and TRBJ1-3, the CDR3 gives the full variable domain: DSGVTQTPKHLITATGQRVTLRCSPRSGDLSVYWYQQSLDQGLQFLIQYYNGEERAKGNILERFSAQQFPDLHSELNLSSLELGDSALYFCASSVDSTGNTIYFGEGSWLTVV.

V usage is TRBV6-4 and J usage is TRBJ1-5; no clear D. Per the germline V gene, CDR1 is MRHNA and CDR2 is SNTAGT. The CDR3 runs 18 residues. The V and J ends lost 2 bases and 0 bases respectively, with 17 bases between them. This CDR3 reads CASSDIRTNTHSNQPQHF. In DNA form, the CDR3 reads TGTGCCAGCAGTGACATTAGAACTAACACCCATAGCAATCAGCCCCAGCATTTT.

The rearrangement joins TRBV19 to TRBJ2-5; 7 bases are a match to TRBD2. With V trimmed by 4 bases and J by 1 base, 9 bases remained unmatched. The CDR3 sequence is 16 residues long. Germline-derived CDR1 and CDR2 are LNHDA and SQIVND (reference sequence). The CDR3 loop is CASSTVAWGGQETQYF. DNA for the CDR3: TGTGCCAGTAGTACCGTCGCCTGGGGGGGCCAAGAGACCCAGTACTTC.

V usage is TRBV2 and J usage is TRBJ1-2; TRBD1 matches 12 bases. Germline CDR1 and CDR2: SNHLY and FYNNEI. Germline trimming cut 2 bases from V and 4 bases from J; bases unmatched to any gene: 14. The CDR3 totals 19 residues. In DNA form, the CDR3 reads TGTGCCAGCAGTGAAATCCTGGGACAGGGGGCGACGGGGGGCTATGGCTACACCTTC. Protein product: CASSEILGQGATGGYGYTF.

This chain joins TRBV7-2 and TRBJ2-7; perhaps TRBD1 as D (5 bases). Germline assignment: CDR1 SGHTA and CDR2 FQGNSA. V shed 5 bases and J shed 9 bases, with 20 bases lying between them. The CDR3 loop spans 14 amino acids. DNA for the CDR3: TGTGCCAGCAGCACCCGACGAAACAGCAGGGCGCAGTACTTC. This gives the protein CASSTRRNSRAQYF.

The rearrangement uses TRBV9 and TRBJ1-3, with 8 positions matching TRBD1. Germline V gene sequence: CDR1 SGDLS, CDR2 YYNGEE. The CDR3 runs to 15 residues. V shed 3 bases, J shed 2 bases, and the junction held 4 bases outside the gene matches. The CDR3 sequence is CASSGSRGPGNTIYF. The CDR3, as DNA: TGTGCCAGCAGCGGGTCCAGGGGGCCTGGAAACACCATATATTTT.

This clone was recorded only once. The chain is built from TRBV30 and TRBJ1-2; 9 nucleotides align to TRBD1. Germline values: CDR1 GTSNPN, CDR2 SVGIG (reference sequence). V lost 3 bases to trimming and J lost 1 base; unmatched junction nucleotides: 6. This CDR3 has 15 amino acids. In DNA, the CDR3 is TGTGCCTGGAGCGCCGTGGGACAGGGTAACTATGGCTACACCTTC. This encodes CAWSAVGQGNYGYTF.

This chain links TRBV4-1 with TRBJ2-7; possibly TRBD1 for D (5 bases). Trimming shortened V by 1 base and J by 2 bases, and 9 bases separated the two germline ends. Germline assignment: CDR1 MGHRA and CDR2 YSYEKL. The CDR3 extends over 14 amino acids. In DNA form, the CDR3 reads TGCGCCAGCAGCCAAGTTCAGGGCCCCTACGAGCAGTACTTC. This translates into CASSQVQGPYEQYF.

The V and J genes are TRBV2 and TRBJ1-2, with 10 bases matching TRBD1. The ends lost 8 bases at V and 6 bases at J; junction bases unmatched: 3. The CDR3 consists of 12 residues. The germline V gene has CDR1 SNHLY and CDR2 FYNNEI. The CDR3 sequence is CASQTGGDGYTF. In DNA form, the CDR3 reads TGTGCCAGCCAGACAGGGGGCGATGGCTACACCTTC.

The chain recombines TRBV5-4 with TRBJ2-7, with 11 bases aligning to TRBD1. Germline values: CDR1 SGHNT, CDR2 YYREEE (reference sequence). The V and J ends lost 4 bases and 4 bases, in that order; junction bases with no gene match: 7. This CDR3 contains 15 residues. CDR3 sequence (DNA): TGTGCCAGCAGCCTAGGACAGGGGGCTCAGTACGAGCAGTACTTC. Translation gives CASSLGQGAQYEQYF.

This chain joins TRBV7-3 and TRBJ2-5; D might be TRBD1 (6 bases). V lost 5 bases, J lost 5 bases, and 15 bases lay in between. The CDR3 has 14 residues. Germline V gene sequence: CDR1 SGHTA, CDR2 FQGTGA. CDR3 in amino acids: CASSRGPGVETQYF. The CDR3 DNA follows: TGTGCCAGCAGCCGAGGTCCAGGGGTGGAGACCCAGTACTTC.

The V and J genes are TRBV5-4 and TRBJ2-3; D call uncertain. The CDR3 spans 13 residues. Germline V gives CDR1 SGHNT, CDR2 YYREEE (reference sequence). V was clipped by 0 bases and J by 6 bases, with 8 bases between them. DNA for the CDR3: TGTGCCAGCAGCTTGGGAGGTGTGGATACGCAGTATTTT. Translated: CASSLGGVDTQYF.